The 16 T cell receptor beta chains in this list originate from one sample, sequenced in a study of shared clonotypes between healthy human individuals. Cells designated naive CD8 were CD45RO-negative and were positively selected for CCR7, with terminally differentiated effector memory CD45RA+ cells excluded. Here immunoSEQ multiplex PCR was the method, and the copy in TCRdb shows in-frame clones only, minus some. Of under 2,000,000 clones listed, 85% to 95% are singletons. Sequenced: naive CD8+ T cells sorted from blood. These receptor sequences come from a man aged 18-30 years in good health.

The chain links TRBV5-1 to TRBJ2-5; 8 bases are a match to TRBD1. The CDR3 contains 15 residues. Losses at the gene ends were 5 bases for V and 4 bases for J; bases not matched to a gene: 10. Per the germline V gene, CDR1 is SGHRS and CDR2 is YFSETQ. Written as DNA, the CDR3 is TGCGCCAGCAGAAGCCTGGACAGGGAAAGAGAGACCCAGTACTTC. It specifies CASRSLDRERETQYF.

The V call is TRBV5-6, the J call TRBJ1-2; 8 bases match TRBD1. Trimming at V came to 3 bases and at J to 7 bases, leaving 14 bases not matched to a gene. The length of the CDR3 is 16 residues. In germline, CDR1 is SGHDT, CDR2 YYEEEE. CDR3 sequence (DNA): TGTGCCAGCAGCTGGGGAGGACAGGGCCTTTCGTTTGGCTACACCTTC. Translation: CASSWGGQGLSFGYTF.

The rearrangement joins TRBV7-3 to TRBJ2-1; 11 nucleotides agree with TRBD2. Germline values: CDR1 SGHTA, CDR2 FQGTGA. V shed 3 bases and J 2 bases; nucleotides not matched to a gene: 0. The CDR3 spans 15 residues. The CDR3 here is CASSFSGGAYNEQFF. The DNA of the CDR3 is TGTGCCAGCAGCTTTAGCGGGGGGGCCTACAATGAGCAGTTCTTC.

The V and J genes are TRBV9 and TRBJ1-2; D ambiguous. Germline V gives CDR1 SGDLS, CDR2 YYNGEE. V was shortened by 0 bases and J by 0 bases, with 15 bases between the two germline ends. CDR3 size: 17 residues. CDR3 in DNA: TGTGCCAGCAGCGTAGGCCTTGGTATGGCAGCTAACTATGGCTACACCTTC. It is translated as CASSVGLGMAANYGYTF.

V and J are TRBV27 and TRBJ2-1; D is possibly TRBD2 (5 bases). Trimming removed 6 bases at V and 7 bases at J, with 13 bases between. The germline gives CDR1 MNHEY, CDR2 SMNVEV (reference sequence). This CDR3 comprises 13 residues. In DNA, the CDR3 is TGTGCCAGCAGGGGGATTTGGGAGAATGAGCAGTTCTTC. Residues: CASRGIWENEQFF.

V is TRBV29-1 and J is TRBJ2-7; D not certain. The CDR3 length is 8 residues. The germline V and J ends were trimmed by 1 base and 10 bases, with 2 bases remaining between them. From germline, CDR1 is SQVTM and CDR2 ANQGSEA. CDR3 in DNA: TGCAGCGTTGAAGGACAGTACTTC. It specifies CSVEGQYF.

V and J are TRBV4-1 and TRBJ1-1, with D unclear. The CDR3 runs to 16 residues. V was trimmed by 0 bases and J by 4 bases, leaving 15 bases between them. Germline CDR1 and CDR2: MGHRA and YSYEKL. CDR3 in DNA: TGCGCCAGCAGCCAAGATTTTTGGCTCGAGGGCACTGAAGCTTTCTTT. It is translated as CASSQDFWLEGTEAFF.

The chain couples TRBV19 to TRBJ1-5; 7 nucleotides line up with TRBD1. Germline V gives CDR1 LNHDA, CDR2 SQIVND (reference sequence). CDR3 size: 15 residues. V was clipped by 3 bases and J by 4 bases; unmatched bases: 6. In nucleotides, the CDR3 is TGTGCCAGTAGTATTGGGACAGAAGTAAATCAGCCCCAGCATTTT. Protein sequence: CASSIGTEVNQPQHF.

This chain links TRBV5-4 with TRBJ2-7; TRBD1 might be the D (6 bases). This CDR3 region has 14 residues. Germline values: CDR1 SGHNT, CDR2 YYREEE (reference sequence). The ends were cut back, 4 bases at V and 3 bases at J, with 14 bases in the middle. CDR3 sequence reads: CASSPGTTFYEQYF. In nucleotides, the CDR3 is TGTGCCAGCAGCCCCGGGACAACCTTCTACGAGCAGTACTTC.

This clone was observed once. The V call is TRBV28, the J call TRBJ2-2; 7 bases are a match to TRBD1. The V and J ends lost 1 base and 3 bases, in that order; junction bases with no gene match: 5. CDR3 length equals 16 residues. Germline loops: CDR1 MDHEN, CDR2 SYDVKM. CDR3 residues: CASSLYRGSDTGELFF. CDR3 coding DNA: TGTGCCAGCAGTTTATACAGGGGATCGGACACCGGGGAGCTGTTTTTT.

The chain recombines TRBV4-1 with TRBJ1-1, with 7 bases aligning to TRBD1. V lost 2 bases to trimming and J lost 3 bases; unmatched junction nucleotides: 6. This CDR3 has 15 amino acids. Germline-derived CDR1 and CDR2 are MGHRA and YSYEKL. CDR3 DNA: TGCGCCAGCAGCCAATCCCATACAGGGGACACTGAAGCTTTCTTT. Protein: CASSQSHTGDTEAFF.

The genes are TRBV5-6 and TRBJ1-4; no reliable D call. This CDR3 region has 15 residues. From germline, CDR1 is SGHDT and CDR2 YYEEEE. The germline V and J ends were trimmed by 3 bases and 0 bases, with 9 bases remaining between them. The CDR3 is CASSSRRATNEKLFF. For the CDR3, the DNA is TGTGCCAGCAGCTCGCGACGGGCAACTAATGAAAAACTGTTTTTT.

The chain joins TRBV4-3 to TRBJ2-1, with 8 nucleotides matching TRBD2. V was clipped by 0 bases and J by 10 bases; unmatched bases: 11. CDR3 length: 16 residues. Per germline, CDR1 LGHNA and CDR2 YSLEER. The CDR3 DNA reads as TGCGCCAGCAGCCAAGATCTGGCGGGAGGCCTAATAGAGCAGTTCTTC. Translation gives CASSQDLAGGLIEQFF.

About this clone itself: In the same sample, other DNA sequences code for this CDR3. This chain connects TRBV7-2 to TRBJ1-5; D call uncertain. V was trimmed by 1 base and J by 0 bases, leaving 1 base between them. The CDR3 contains 13 residues. The V gene's germline CDR1 is SGHTA and CDR2 FQGNSA. The CDR3 bases are TGTGCCAGCAGCTTAGTTAGCAATCAGCCCCAGCATTTT. Translation: CASSLVSNQPQHF.

This chain connects TRBV10-1 to TRBJ2-2, with 8 nucleotides matching TRBD1. Unmatched junction bases numbered 18, after V lost 7 bases and J lost 5 bases. The CDR3 runs 18 residues. Germline-derived CDR1 and CDR2 are WNHNN and SYGVQD (reference sequence). The CDR3, as DNA: TGCGCCAGCAATCATGGTGGGGACAGGTTTTTTATAACCGGGGAGCTGTTTTTT. Its protein is CASNHGGDRFFITGELFF.

This chain connects TRBV19 to TRBJ2-2; D not certain. The CDR3 covers 12 residues. Trimming stripped 8 bases from V and 3 bases from J, with 7 bases between. The germline CDR1 and CDR2 sequences are LNHDA and SQIVND (reference sequence). The CDR3 is CASPSDTGELFF. The CDR3 DNA follows: TGTGCCAGTCCCTCGGACACCGGGGAGCTGTTTTTT.